The clone carrying this T cell receptor (beta chain) has a handful of counts. Its antigen is unidentified. The sample comes from a study of beta chain features in type 1 diabetes. CD45RO/CCR7/CD25/CD127/CD95/CD27 sorting isolated CD4+ naive, central memory, regulatory and stem cell-like memory cells. Every isolated RNA sample was fully reverse transcribed, so sequencing captured expressed TCRB transcripts. Naive, central memory and regulatory T cell samples averaged about 3.3 million immunoSEQ reads each. The protocol was immunoSEQ multiplex PCR, while the TCRdb copy is restricted to in-frame clones and leaves out a portion. The table includes fewer than 150,000 clones, about 7.1% detected once. The CDR3 is 16 residues long. Germline V CDR1 and CDR2: SGHAT, FQNNGV. The germline V and J ends were trimmed by 1 base and 1 base, with 13 bases remaining between them. Notes on the study in general: Moderate but significant shortening of TCRB CDR3s was recorded in all four CD4+ subsets from Type 1 diabetes patients.

V is TRBV11-2 and J is TRBJ1-1, with D maybe TRBD1 (5 bases). The sequenced sample was central memory CD4+ T cells from blood. The clonotype originates from a woman aged 25 to 39 in good health. The CDR3 loop is CASSLGSGHRNTEAFF. DNA of the CDR3: TGTGCCAGCAGCTTAGGATCAGGACACCGGAACACTGAAGCTTTCTTT. Filled out from reference TRBV11-2 and TRBJ1-1, the complete variable domain reads EAGVAQSPRYKIIEKRQSVAFWCNPISGHATLYWYQQILGQGPKLLIQFQNNGVVDDSQLPKDRFSAERLKGVDSTLKIQPAKLEDSAVYLCASSLGSGHRNTEAFFGQGTRLTVV.